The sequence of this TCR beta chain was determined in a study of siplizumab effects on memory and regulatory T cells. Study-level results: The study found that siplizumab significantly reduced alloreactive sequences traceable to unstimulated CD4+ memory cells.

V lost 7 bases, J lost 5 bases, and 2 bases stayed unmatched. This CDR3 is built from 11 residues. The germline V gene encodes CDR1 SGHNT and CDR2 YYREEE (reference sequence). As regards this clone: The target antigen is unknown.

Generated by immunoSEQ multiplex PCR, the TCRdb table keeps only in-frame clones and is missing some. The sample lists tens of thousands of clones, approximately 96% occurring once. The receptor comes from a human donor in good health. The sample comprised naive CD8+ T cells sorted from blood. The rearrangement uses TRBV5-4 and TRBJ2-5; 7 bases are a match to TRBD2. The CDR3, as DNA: TGTGCCAGCGGGGGGGGTGAGACCCAGTACTTC. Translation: CASGGGETQYF.